What follows is one TCR beta chain and its context. It lacks a known antigen. No base quality information exists; no much larger clone differs at one position. The CDR3 goes from the cysteine to the phenylalanine over 13 residues. Here the CDR3 DNA is all that survives: 39 bases in frame from base 1. V and J are truncated by 2 bases and 7 bases respectively, leaving an intervening sequence of 9 bases. CDR1 and CDR2, looked up from the germline V gene, are ENHRY and SYGVKD. The immunoSEQ Assay, a bias-controlled multiplex PCR, was used to amplify TCRbeta CDR3 regions from genomic DNA. The study's own analysis went as follows. The number of nucleated cells in each sample was estimated by amplification of reference gene primers within the assay. Sequence reads were collapsed and filtered to measure the absolute abundance of every unique TCRbeta CDR3 rearrangement. Productive Simpson clonality was computed per sample as the square root of Simpson's diversity index over productive rearrangements. The immuneACCESS repertoire file appears here via TCRdb, limited to in-frame rearrangements. These files lack a portion of the clones; in checked studies, under half of the deficit traces to unresolved V genes, and the cause of the others is not known. Clonal size and the V and J genes are those of that table, whereas D and trimming came from the DNA. Present in this sample are some 260,000 clones, about 86% of which were seen just once. The ten most abundant clones make up 4.1% of the sample.

This specimen belongs to a study of blood T cell repertoires in COVID-19 (TCRdb year 2020). About the study as a whole: The collaborator samples originated in the United States, Italy and Spain and spanned the acute and convalescent phases of COVID-19. Where available, HLA class I and class II types were taken from metadata supplied by the sample provider and were not determined by assay-based typing. The repertoires were made available in a free public database intended to serve as a resource for research on the immune response to SARS-CoV-2. The prospective study material was composed of cDNA or gDNA derived from T cells, B-cell-depleted T cells, or PBMCs. Deeply sampled blood TCRbeta repertoires from subjects exposed to, actively infected with, or recovered from COVID-19 were included in the dataset. A de-identified subject ID, COVID-19 status, age in years and sex were almost always included in the sample metadata. Samples were obtained from the ongoing ImmuneRACE study (first 160 participants) and from some 1,200 subjects provided by 6 global collaborators.

Overall results and qualifications from the work: The amount of clinical and demographic metadata varied by source and participant and was provided uncurated.

Participants in the prospective study were aged about 18 to 89 years, lived in approximately 26 United States geographic areas, and enrolled through a virtual design. Cohort assignment in the prospective study relied on participant-reported clinical history from a screening survey and a study questionnaire. Each participant in the prospective study had whole blood, serum and a nasopharyngeal or oropharyngeal swab collected by mobile phlebotomists. Over an approximately 2-month period, participants in the prospective study had the option of providing additional blood draws and questionnaires. Prospective study blood samples were shipped either frozen or at room temperature before DNA extraction.

This sequence uses TRBV10-3 and TRBJ1-5; the D gene remains uncertain. This sequence originates from a man aged 30 to 45 with acute COVID-19. Specimen: PBMCs or T cells enriched from blood (not recorded which). The bases read TGTGCCATCAGTGAGGCAGTAGCGCAGCCCCAGCATTTT. This codes for CAISEAVAQPQHF.